The clone carrying this TCR beta chain was recorded many times. The study amplified the TCR beta CDR3 region from genomic DNA. This amplification was carried out by two rounds of multiplex PCR. Amplification in first-round PCR relied on primers specific to each TRBV and TRBJ gene. TCRdb reprocessed the multiplex PCR reads with MiXCR, giving one entry per CDR3 protein. The table has about 16,000 distinct CDR3 sequences, 43% seen once; the top ten hold around 38%. Germline V gives CDR1 SGHRS, CDR2 YFSETQ. The CDR3 runs to 12 residues. V lost 2 bases and J 6 bases, leaving 5 bases between the germline ends. This sample was included in a study of prognosis after radiotherapy for stage I lung cancer.

The input for sequencing was PBMCs, taken before or after stereotactic body radiation therapy (not recorded which). The receptor was derived from a donor over 45 with non-small cell lung cancer. The V call is TRBV5-1, the J call TRBJ2-2; D gene unclear. The CDR3 reads CASSFVAGELFF. The CDR3 region has the DNA TGCGCCAGCAGCTTTGTAGCCGGGGAGCTGTTTTTT.